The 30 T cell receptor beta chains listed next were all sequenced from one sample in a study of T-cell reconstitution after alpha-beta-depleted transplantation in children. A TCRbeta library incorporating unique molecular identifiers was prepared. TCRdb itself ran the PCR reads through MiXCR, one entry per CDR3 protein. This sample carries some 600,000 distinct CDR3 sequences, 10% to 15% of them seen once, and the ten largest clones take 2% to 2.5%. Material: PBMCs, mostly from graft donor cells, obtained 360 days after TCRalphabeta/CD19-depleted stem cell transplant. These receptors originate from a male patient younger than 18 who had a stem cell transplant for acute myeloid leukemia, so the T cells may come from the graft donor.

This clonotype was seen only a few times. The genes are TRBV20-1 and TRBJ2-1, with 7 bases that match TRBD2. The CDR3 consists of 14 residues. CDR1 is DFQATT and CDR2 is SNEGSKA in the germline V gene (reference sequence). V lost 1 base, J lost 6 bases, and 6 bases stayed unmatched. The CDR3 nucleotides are TGCAGTGCTAGAGTGGCGGGAGATCGCAATGAGCAGTTCTTC. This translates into CSARVAGDRNEQFF.

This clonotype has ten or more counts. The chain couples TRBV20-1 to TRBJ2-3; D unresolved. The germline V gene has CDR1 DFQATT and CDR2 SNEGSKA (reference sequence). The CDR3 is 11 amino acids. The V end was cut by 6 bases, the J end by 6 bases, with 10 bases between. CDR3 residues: CSAEPSDTQYF. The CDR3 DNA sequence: TGCAGTGCCGAGCCTTCGGATACGCAGTATTTT.

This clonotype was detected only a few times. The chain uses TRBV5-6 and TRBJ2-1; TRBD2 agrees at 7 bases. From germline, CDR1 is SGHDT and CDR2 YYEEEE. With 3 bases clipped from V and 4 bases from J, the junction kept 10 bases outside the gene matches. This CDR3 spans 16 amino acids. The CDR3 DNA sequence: TGTGCCAGCAGCTCGACGGCGGGAGAAAATTACAATGAGCAGTTCTTC. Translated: CASSSTAGENYNEQFF. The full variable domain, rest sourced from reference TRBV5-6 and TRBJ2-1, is DAGVTQSPTHLIKTRGQQVTLRCSPKSGHDTVSWYQQALGQGPQFIFQYYEEEERQRGNFPDRFSGHQFPNYSSELNVNALLLGDSALYLCASSSTAGENYNEQFFGPGTRLTVL.

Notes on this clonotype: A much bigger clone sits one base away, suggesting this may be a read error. The CDR3 sequence: CSAALAGVYEQYF. CDR3 bases: TGCAGTGCTGCACTAGCGGGAGTCTACGAGCAGTACTTC. The V call is TRBV20-1, the J call TRBJ2-7; TRBD2 aligns across 11 bases. The J segment lost 3 bases and the V segment lost 5 bases, leaving 3 bases of the junction unmatched. CDR3 length equals 13 residues. Germline lookup yields CDR1 DFQATT and CDR2 SNEGSKA (reference sequence).

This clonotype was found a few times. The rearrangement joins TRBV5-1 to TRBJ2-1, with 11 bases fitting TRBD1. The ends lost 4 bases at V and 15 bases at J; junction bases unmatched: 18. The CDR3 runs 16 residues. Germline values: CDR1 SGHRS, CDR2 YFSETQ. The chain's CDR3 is CASSQDGQGASEFGFF. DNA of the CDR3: TGCGCCAGCAGCCAGGATGGACAGGGGGCATCGGAATTCGGGTTCTTC. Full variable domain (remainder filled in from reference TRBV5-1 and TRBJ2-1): KAGVTQTPRYLIKTRGQQVTLSCSPISGHRSVSWYQQTPGQGLQFLFEYFSETQRNKGNFPGRFSGRQFSNSRSEMNVSTLELGDSALYLCASSQDGQGASEFGFFGPGTRLTVL.

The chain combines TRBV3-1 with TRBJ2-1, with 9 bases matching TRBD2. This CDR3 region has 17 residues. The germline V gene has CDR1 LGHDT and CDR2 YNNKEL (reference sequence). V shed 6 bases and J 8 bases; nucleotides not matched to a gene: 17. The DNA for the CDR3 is TGTGCCAGCAGTCCCCCCGGGGCGGGAGGGCCCCACCATGAGCAGTTCTTC. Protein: CASSPPGAGGPHHEQFF.

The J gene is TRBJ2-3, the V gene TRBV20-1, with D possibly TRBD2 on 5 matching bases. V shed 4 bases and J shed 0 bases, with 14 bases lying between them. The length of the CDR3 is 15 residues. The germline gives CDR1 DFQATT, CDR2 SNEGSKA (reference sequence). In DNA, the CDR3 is TGCAGTGCTACCCTCGCGAGGGTAAGCACAGATACGCAGTATTTT. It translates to CSATLARVSTDTQYF.

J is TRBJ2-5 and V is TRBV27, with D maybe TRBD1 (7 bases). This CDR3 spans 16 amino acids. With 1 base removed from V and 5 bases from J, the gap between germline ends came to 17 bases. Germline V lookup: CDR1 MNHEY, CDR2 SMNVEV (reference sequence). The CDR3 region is CASSLLAPQGRETQYF. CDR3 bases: TGTGCCAGCAGTTTATTAGCACCACAGGGGAGGGAGACCCAGTACTTC.

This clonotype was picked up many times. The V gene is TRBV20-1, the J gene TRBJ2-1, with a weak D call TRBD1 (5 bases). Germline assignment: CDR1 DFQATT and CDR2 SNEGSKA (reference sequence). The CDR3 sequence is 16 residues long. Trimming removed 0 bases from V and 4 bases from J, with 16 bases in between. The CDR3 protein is CSARDFDAWTYNEQFF. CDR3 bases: TGCAGTGCTAGAGATTTCGACGCCTGGACATACAATGAGCAGTTCTTC.

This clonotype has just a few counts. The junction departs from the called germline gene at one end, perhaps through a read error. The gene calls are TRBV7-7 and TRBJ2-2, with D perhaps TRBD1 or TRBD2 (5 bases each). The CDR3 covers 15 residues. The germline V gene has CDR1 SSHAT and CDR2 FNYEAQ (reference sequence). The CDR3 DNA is TGTGCTAGCAGCCCGGGACCCACTGGGACCGGGGAGCTGTTTTTT. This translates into CASSPGPTGTGELFF.

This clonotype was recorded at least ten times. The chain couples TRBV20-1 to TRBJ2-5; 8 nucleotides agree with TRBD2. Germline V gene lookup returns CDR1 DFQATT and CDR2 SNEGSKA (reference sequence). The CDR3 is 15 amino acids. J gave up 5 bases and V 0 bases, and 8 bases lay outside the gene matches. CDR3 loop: CSARDPAGDAETQYF. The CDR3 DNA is TGCAGTGCTAGAGACCCAGCGGGAGACGCTGAGACCCAGTACTTC.

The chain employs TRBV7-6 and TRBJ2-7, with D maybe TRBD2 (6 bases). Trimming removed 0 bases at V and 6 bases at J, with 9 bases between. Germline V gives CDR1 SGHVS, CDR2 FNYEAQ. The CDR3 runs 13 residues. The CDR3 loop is CASSLAGSSEQYF. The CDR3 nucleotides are TGTGCCAGCAGCTTAGCCGGGAGTTCCGAGCAGTACTTC.

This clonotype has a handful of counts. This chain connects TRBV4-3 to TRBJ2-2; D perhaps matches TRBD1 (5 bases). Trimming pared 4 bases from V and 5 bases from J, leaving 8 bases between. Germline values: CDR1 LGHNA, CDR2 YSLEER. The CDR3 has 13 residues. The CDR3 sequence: CASSRRDTGELFF. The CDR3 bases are TGCGCCAGCAGCCGCAGGGATACCGGGGAGCTGTTTTTT.

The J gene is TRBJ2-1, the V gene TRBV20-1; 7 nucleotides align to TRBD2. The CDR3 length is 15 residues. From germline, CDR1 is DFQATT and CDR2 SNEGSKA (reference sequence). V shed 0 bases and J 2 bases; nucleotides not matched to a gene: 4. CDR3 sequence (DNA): TGCAGTGCTAGAGAGCGAAGCGGGACCTACAATGAGCAGTTCTTC. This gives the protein CSARERSGTYNEQFF.

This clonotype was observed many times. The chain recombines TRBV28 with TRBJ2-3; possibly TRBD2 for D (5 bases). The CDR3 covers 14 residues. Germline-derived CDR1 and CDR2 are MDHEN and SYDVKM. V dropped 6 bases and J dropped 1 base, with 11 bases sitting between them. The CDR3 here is CASRQAGGTDTQYF. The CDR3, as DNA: TGTGCCAGCAGGCAGGCGGGTGGCACAGATACGCAGTATTTT.

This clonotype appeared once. The DNA for the CDR3 is TGTGCCAGCAGCTCCCGACTAGCGGGAGTACGAAATGAGCAGTTCTTC. This codes for CASSSRLAGVRNEQFF. This chain links TRBV7-2 with TRBJ2-1; TRBD2 matches at 12 bases. With V trimmed by 4 bases and J by 7 bases, 8 bases remained unmatched. CDR3 length: 16 residues. Germline CDR1 SGHTA, CDR2 FQGNSA.

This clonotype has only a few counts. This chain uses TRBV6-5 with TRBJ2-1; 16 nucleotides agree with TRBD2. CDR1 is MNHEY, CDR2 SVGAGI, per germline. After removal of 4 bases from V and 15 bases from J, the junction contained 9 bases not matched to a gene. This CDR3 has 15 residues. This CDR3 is CASSSPGLAGGVGFF. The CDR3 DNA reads TGTGCCAGCAGTTCCCCGGGACTAGCGGGAGGGGTGGGGTTCTTC.

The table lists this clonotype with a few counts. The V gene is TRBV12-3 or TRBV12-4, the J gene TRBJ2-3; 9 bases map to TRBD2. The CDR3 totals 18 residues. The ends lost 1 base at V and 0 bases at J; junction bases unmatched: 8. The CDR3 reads CASSLVPSGVTSTDTQYF. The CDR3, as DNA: TGTGCCAGCAGTTTAGTGCCTAGCGGGGTAACTAGCACAGATACGCAGTATTTT.

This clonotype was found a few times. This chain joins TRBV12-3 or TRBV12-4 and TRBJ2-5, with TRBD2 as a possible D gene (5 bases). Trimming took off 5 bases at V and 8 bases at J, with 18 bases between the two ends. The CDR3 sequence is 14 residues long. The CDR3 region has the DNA TGTGCCAGCAGTCCCCCCGGGGTTATGAGAACCCAGTACTTC. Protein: CASSPPGVMRTQYF.

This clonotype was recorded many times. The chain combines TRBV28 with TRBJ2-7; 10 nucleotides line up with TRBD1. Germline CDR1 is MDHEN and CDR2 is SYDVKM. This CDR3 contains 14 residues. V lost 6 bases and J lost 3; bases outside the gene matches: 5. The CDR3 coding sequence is TGTGCCAGCAGCTCCCGGGACAGGGGCTACGAGCAGTACTTC. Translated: CASSSRDRGYEQYF.

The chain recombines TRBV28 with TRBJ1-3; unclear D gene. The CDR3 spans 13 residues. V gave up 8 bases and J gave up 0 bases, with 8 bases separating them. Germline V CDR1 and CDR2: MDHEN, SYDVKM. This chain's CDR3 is CASYRSSGNTIYF. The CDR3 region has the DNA TGTGCCAGCTATCGGAGCTCTGGAAACACCATATATTTT.

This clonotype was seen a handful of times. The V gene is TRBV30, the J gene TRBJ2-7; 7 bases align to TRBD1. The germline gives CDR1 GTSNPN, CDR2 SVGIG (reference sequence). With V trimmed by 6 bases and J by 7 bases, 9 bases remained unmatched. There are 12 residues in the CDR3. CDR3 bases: TGTGCCTGTAACAGGGGATTGGGGGAGCAGTACTTC. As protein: CACNRGLGEQYF.

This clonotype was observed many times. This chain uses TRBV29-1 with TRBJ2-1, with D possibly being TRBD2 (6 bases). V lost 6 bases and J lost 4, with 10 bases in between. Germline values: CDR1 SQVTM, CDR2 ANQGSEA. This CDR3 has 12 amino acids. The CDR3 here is CSVRDSYNEQFF. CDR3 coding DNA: TGCAGCGTCCGGGACTCTTACAATGAGCAGTTCTTC.

CDR3: CASSSPSGSGTDTQYF. CDR3 bases: TGTGCCAGCAGCTCCCCTAGCGGGAGTGGAACAGATACGCAGTATTTT. The chain has TRBV7-2 and TRBJ2-3; 10 nucleotides agree with TRBD2. In germline, CDR1 is SGHTA, CDR2 FQGNSA. There are 16 residues in the CDR3. Trimming at V came to 4 bases and at J to 3 bases, leaving 7 bases not matched to a gene. Drawing the rest from reference TRBV7-2 and TRBJ2-3, the complete variable domain is GAGVSQSPSNKVTEKGKDVELRCDPISGHTALYWYRQSLGQGLEFLIYFQGNSAPDKSGLPSDRFSAERTGGSVSTLTIQRTQQEDSAVYLCASSSPSGSGTDTQYFGPGTRLTVL.

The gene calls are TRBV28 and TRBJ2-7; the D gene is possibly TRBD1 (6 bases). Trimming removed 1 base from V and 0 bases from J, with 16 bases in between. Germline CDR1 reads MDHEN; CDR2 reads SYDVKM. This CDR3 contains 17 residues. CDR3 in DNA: TGTGCCAGCAGTTTATCTCTTGGGGGCCTCAACTCCTACGAGCAGTACTTC. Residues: CASSLSLGGLNSYEQYF.

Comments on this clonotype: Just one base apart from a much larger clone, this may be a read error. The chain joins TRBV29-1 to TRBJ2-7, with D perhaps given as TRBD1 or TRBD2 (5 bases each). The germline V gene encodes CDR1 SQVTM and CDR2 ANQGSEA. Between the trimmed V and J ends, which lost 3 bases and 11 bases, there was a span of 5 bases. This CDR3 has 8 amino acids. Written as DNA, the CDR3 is TGCAGCGTTGAGGGGGAGTACTTC. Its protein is CSVEGEYF.

CDR3 region: CASSLFTWTGIFYGYTF. The CDR3 nucleotides are TGTGCCAGCAGTTTATTCACCTGGACAGGGATCTTCTATGGCTACACCTTC. This chain uses TRBV28 with TRBJ1-2; 8 bases are a match to TRBD1. Germline V CDR1 and CDR2: MDHEN, SYDVKM. Trimming cost V 1 base and J 4 bases; bases outside gene matches: 11. The CDR3 has 17 residues.

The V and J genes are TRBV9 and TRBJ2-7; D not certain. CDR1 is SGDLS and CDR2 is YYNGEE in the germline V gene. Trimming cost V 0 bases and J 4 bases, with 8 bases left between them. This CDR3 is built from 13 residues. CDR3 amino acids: CASSVEPSYEQYF. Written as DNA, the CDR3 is TGTGCCAGCAGCGTAGAGCCCAGTTACGAGCAGTACTTC.

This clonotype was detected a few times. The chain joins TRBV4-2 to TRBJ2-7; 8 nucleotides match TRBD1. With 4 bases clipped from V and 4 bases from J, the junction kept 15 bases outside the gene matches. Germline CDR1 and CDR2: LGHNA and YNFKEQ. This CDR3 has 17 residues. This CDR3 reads CASSRFSLDRGGYEQYF. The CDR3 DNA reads TGTGCCAGCAGCCGTTTCTCACTAGACAGGGGTGGGTACGAGCAGTACTTC.

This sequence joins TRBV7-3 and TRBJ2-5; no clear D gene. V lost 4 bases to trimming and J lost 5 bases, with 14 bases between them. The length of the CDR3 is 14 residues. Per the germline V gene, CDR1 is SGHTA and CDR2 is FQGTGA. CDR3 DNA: TGTGCCAGCAGCTGGGCTAGACTTTGTGAGACCCAGTACTTC. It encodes CASSWARLCETQYF. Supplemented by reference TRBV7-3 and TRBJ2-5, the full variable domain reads GAGVSQTPSNKVTEKGKYVELRCDPISGHTALYWYRQSLGQGPEFLIYFQGTGAADDSGLPNDRFFAVRPEGSVSTLKIQRTERGDSAVYLCASSWARLCETQYFGPGTRLLVL.